These 27 T cell receptor beta chains originate from one sample sequenced in a study of T-cell reconstitution after alpha-beta-depleted transplantation in children (dated by TCRdb to the mid-2010s). Libraries were made using PCR. Sequencing took place on an Illumina HiSeq 2500. To normalize quantification of the TCRbeta repertoire, the TCR libraries were built with molecular barcoding that relied on unique molecular identifiers. The public reads were reanalyzed by TCRdb: fastp trimming at Q25, MiXCR alignment, in-frame beta chains only. Each entry merges the rows of one CDR3 protein and shows their most common DNA and genes. The sample has about 600,000 distinct CDR3 sequences on record, 23% of them singletons. Over 12% of the sample goes to the ten largest clones. What this sample's treatment or condition label stands for: allogeneic hematopoietic cell transplantation with graft depleted of TCRalphabeta T cells and CD19 B cells.

The specimen comprised PBMCs, mostly from graft donor cells, sampled 360 days after TCRalphabeta/CD19-depleted stem cell transplant. The receptors were sampled from a boy under three years old who had a stem cell transplant for acute myeloid leukemia, so the T cells may come from the graft donor.

In this sample, this clonotype turned up a few times. The chain links TRBV6-1 to TRBJ2-5; D could derive from TRBD1 or TRBD2 (6 bases each). The CDR3 covers 15 residues. Germline CDR1 reads MNHNS; CDR2 reads SASEGT. Deletions cut 7 bases from V and 2 bases from J, with 17 bases between. The CDR3 coding sequence is TGTGCCAGCACCCCCGGCGGAGGGGGGCAAGAGACCCAGTACTTC. Its protein is CASTPGGGGQETQYF.

This clonotype occurred many times. The chain carries TRBV20-1 and TRBJ2-7; 10 bases are a match to TRBD2. Germline-derived CDR1 and CDR2 are DFQATT and SNEGSKA (reference sequence). V shed 0 bases, J shed 1 base, and the junction held 3 bases outside the gene matches. The CDR3 consists of 15 residues. CDR3 coding DNA: TGCAGTGCTAGAGACCTAGCGGGGGAGTCCTACGAGCAGTACTTC. Protein product: CSARDLAGESYEQYF.

This clonotype came up many times. CDR3 amino acids: CASSDGGTLIKETQYF. DNA of the CDR3: TGTGCCAGCAGCGACGGGGGGACCTTGATCAAAGAGACCCAGTACTTC. V usage is TRBV11-2 and J usage is TRBJ2-5; the match to TRBD2 covers 7 bases. The CDR3 loop spans 16 amino acids. Germline CDR1 SGHAT, CDR2 FQNNGV. The ends lost 5 bases at V and 3 bases at J; junction bases unmatched: 12. Full variable domain (rest looked up from reference TRBV11-2 and TRBJ2-5): EAGVAQSPRYKIIEKRQSVAFWCNPISGHATLYWYQQILGQGPKLLIQFQNNGVVDDSQLPKDRFSAERLKGVDSTLKIQPAKLEDSAVYLCASSDGGTLIKETQYFGPGTRLLVL.

The CDR3 DNA reads as TGCGCCAGCAGCCAAGTCTGGCCGAGTTTTGTGAGGGCTCAAGAGCAGTTCTTC. Its protein is CASSQVWPSFVRAQEQFF. The rearrangement joins TRBV4-1 to TRBJ2-1; D perhaps matches TRBD2 (5 bases). The CDR3 loop spans 18 amino acids. V lost 1 base and J lost 10, with 26 bases in between. CDR1 and CDR2 (germline): MGHRA, YSYEKL.

V usage is TRBV7-6 and J usage is TRBJ2-3, with D uncertain. The CDR3 totals 12 residues. Trimming left V 5 bases short and J 2 bases short, with 5 bases between. Germline values: CDR1 SGHVS, CDR2 FNYEAQ. CDR3: CASSAFTDTQYF. The CDR3 nucleotides read TGTGCCAGCAGCGCATTCACAGATACGCAGTATTTT.

This clonotype was detected ten times or more. The gene calls are TRBV3-1 and TRBJ2-4; D remains unclear. Germline assignment: CDR1 LGHDT and CDR2 YNNKEL (reference sequence). The CDR3 length is 13 residues. The V gene lost 4 bases and the J gene lost 8 bases, with 12 bases spanning the gap. Written as DNA, the CDR3 is TGTGCCAGCAGCCTCTTGGATGGGGACATTCAGTACTTC. Amino acids: CASSLLDGDIQYF.

This clonotype has at least ten counts. V usage is TRBV3-1 and J usage is TRBJ2-1; D possibly uses TRBD1 or TRBD2 (5 bases each). CDR1 is LGHDT and CDR2 is YNNKEL in the germline V gene (reference sequence). Trimming left V 1 base short and J 9 bases short, with 7 bases between. This CDR3 contains 12 residues. CDR3 residues: CASSQGDLEQFF. CDR3 in DNA: TGTGCCAGCAGCCAAGGGGACCTTGAGCAGTTCTTC.

This clonotype turned up a few times. This chain connects TRBV20-1 to TRBJ1-5; no definite D call. Looked up from germline, CDR1 is DFQATT and CDR2 is SNEGSKA (reference sequence). The length of the CDR3 is 14 residues. Trimming took off 3 bases at V and 6 bases at J, with 15 bases between the two ends. The CDR3 sequence: CSASPRGLGQPQHF. The CDR3, as DNA: TGCAGTGCTAGTCCTCGGGGTTTAGGTCAGCCCCAGCATTTT.

The chain is built from TRBV6-1 and TRBJ1-1; D is possibly TRBD1 (6 bases). The CDR3 spans 13 residues. Trimming took off 5 bases at V and 8 bases at J, with 15 bases between the two ends. Germline V lookup: CDR1 MNHNS, CDR2 SASEGT. The CDR3 here is CASSPRRGIEAFF. The CDR3 region has the DNA TGTGCCAGCAGTCCTCGGAGGGGGATCGAAGCTTTCTTT.

This clonotype was observed at least ten times. This chain uses TRBV20-1 with TRBJ2-7; TRBD1 aligns across 7 bases. J lost 2 bases, V lost 5 bases, and 9 bases had no gene match. This CDR3 is 14 amino acids long. Per the germline V gene, CDR1 is DFQATT and CDR2 is SNEGSKA (reference sequence). The CDR3 sequence is CSAGRTGAPYEQYV. For the CDR3, the DNA is TGCAGTGCTGGACGAACAGGGGCCCCCTACGAGCAGTACGTC.

A few counts support this clonotype. This chain uses TRBV20-1 with TRBJ2-3; 7 bases are a match to TRBD2. V gave up 2 bases and J gave up 1 base; unmatched junction bases: 3. The germline gives CDR1 DFQATT, CDR2 SNEGSKA (reference sequence). The CDR3 covers 14 residues. The CDR3 region has the DNA TGCAGTGCTAGACTAGCGGCCCGCACAGATACGCAGTATTTT. Translated, it gives CSARLAARTDTQYF.

This clonotype was counted a few times. The J gene is TRBJ2-1, the V gene TRBV6-6; tentatively, D is TRBD2 (5 bases). Germline V gene lookup returns CDR1 MNHNY and CDR2 SVGAGI (reference sequence). V lost 5 bases, J lost 3 bases, and 8 bases lay in between. This CDR3 has 13 amino acids. The CDR3 region has the DNA TGTGCCAGCAGTAACCGGGACTACAATGAGCAGTTCTTC. It is translated as CASSNRDYNEQFF.

The genes are TRBV19 and TRBJ2-6; 9 positions match TRBD1. This CDR3 has 15 amino acids. Germline V lookup: CDR1 LNHDA, CDR2 SQIVND (reference sequence). The CDR3: CGTRDRDSGANVLTF. The CDR3 DNA is TGTGGGACCCGGGACAGGGACTCTGGGGCCAACGTCCTGACTTTC.

The gene calls are TRBV6-1 and TRBJ1-5, with D maybe TRBD1 (5 bases). Germline CDR1 and CDR2: MNHNS and SASEGT. Trimming took off 10 bases at V and 0 bases at J, with 10 bases between the two ends. The CDR3 contains 13 residues. CDR3 sequence reads: CATQDDSNQPQHF. DNA for the CDR3: TGTGCCACACAGGATGATAGCAATCAGCCCCAGCATTTT.

This chain uses TRBV7-2 with TRBJ1-5; D unresolved. Per germline, CDR1 SGHTA and CDR2 FQGNSA. V shed 0 bases and J shed 7 bases, with 13 bases lying between them. There are 15 residues in the CDR3. The CDR3 reads CASSLASVSGQPQHF. CDR3 bases: TGTGCCAGCAGCTTAGCCTCCGTTTCGGGACAGCCCCAGCATTTT.

This clonotype was detected a few times. This rearrangement joins TRBV4-3 to TRBJ2-3; 7 bases agree with TRBD1. The germline V gene encodes CDR1 LGHNA and CDR2 YSLEER. The CDR3 consists of 16 residues. V shed 1 base and J 0 bases; nucleotides not matched to a gene: 4. The CDR3 DNA sequence: TGCGCCAGCAGCCAAGGGGTACAGGGGAGCACAGATACGCAGTATTTT. Translation gives CASSQGVQGSTDTQYF.

This clonotype was counted ten times or more. V is TRBV29-1 and J is TRBJ1-2; D might be TRBD1 (5 bases). Germline CDR1 is SQVTM and CDR2 is ANQGSEA. Trimming stripped 3 bases from V and 8 bases from J, with 10 bases between. This CDR3 spans 11 amino acids. The CDR3 sequence: CSVEGVRGYTF. CDR3 coding DNA: TGCAGCGTTGAGGGGGTTAGGGGCTACACCTTC.

The chain recombines TRBV7-9 with TRBJ2-5; 7 positions match TRBD1. This CDR3 has 14 amino acids. CDR1 is SEHNR and CDR2 is FQNEAQ in the germline V gene (reference sequence). The J segment lost 5 bases and the V segment lost 1 base, leaving 4 bases of the junction unmatched. The CDR3 sequence is CASSLVAQGETQYF. CDR3 DNA: TGTGCCAGCAGCTTAGTGGCACAGGGGGAGACCCAGTACTTC. The full variable domain, its missing parts supplied by reference TRBV7-9 and TRBJ2-5, is DTGVSQNPRHKITKRGQNVTFRCDPISEHNRLYWYRQTLGQGPEFLTYFQNEAQLEKSRLLSDRFSAERPKGSFSTLEIQRTEQGDSAMYLCASSLVAQGETQYFGPGTRLLVL.

The chain couples TRBV20-1 to TRBJ2-3, with D tentatively TRBD2 (6 bases). This CDR3 region has 14 residues. The V and J ends lost 5 bases and 4 bases respectively, with 16 bases between them. Germline V gene sequence: CDR1 DFQATT, CDR2 SNEGSKA (reference sequence). The CDR3 sequence: CSAPQIGEADTQYF. The CDR3 nucleotides read TGCAGTGCTCCTCAAATCGGGGAGGCAGATACGCAGTATTTT.

This clonotype was detected many times. This sequence joins TRBV20-1 and TRBJ2-1, with D hard to call. This CDR3 has 14 residues. Looked up from germline, CDR1 is DFQATT and CDR2 is SNEGSKA (reference sequence). V lost 3 bases, J lost 3 bases, and 12 bases lay in between. The CDR3 sequence: CSASIGSYYNEQFF. The CDR3 DNA reads TGCAGTGCTAGTATAGGCTCGTACTACAATGAGCAGTTCTTC.

Only a few counts were recorded for this clonotype. V gene TRBV5-5 combines with J gene TRBJ2-5; D may be TRBD2 (6 bases). The CDR3 length is 13 residues. Germline V gene sequence: CDR1 SGHKS, CDR2 YYEKEE (reference sequence). Deletions cut 4 bases from V and 4 bases from J, with 11 bases between. The chain's CDR3 is CASSHWGGETQYF. The DNA of the CDR3 is TGTGCCAGCAGCCATTGGGGAGGAGAGACCCAGTACTTC.

As to this clonotype: A much larger clone lies a single base off, so this may be a read error. Since no conserved phenylalanine or tryptophan closes the CDR3, a read error is the likely cause. The genes are TRBV12-3 or TRBV12-4 and TRBJ1-4; D unclear. Trimming pared 8 bases from V and 4 bases from J, leaving 11 bases between. This CDR3 comprises 13 residues. CDR3 nucleotide sequence: TGTGCCAGCCGAGGGCGGAGTAATGAAAAACTGTTTTCT. Protein product: CASRGRSNEKLFS.

The chain recombines TRBV20-1 with TRBJ2-2; no clear D. Germline assignment: CDR1 DFQATT and CDR2 SNEGSKA (reference sequence). This CDR3 is 13 amino acids long. V was trimmed by 5 bases and J by 3 bases, leaving 10 bases between them. The CDR3 DNA follows: TGCAGTGCTTCCAACATGGACACCGGGGAGCTGTTTTTT. The encoded protein is CSASNMDTGELFF.

The genes are TRBV24-1 and TRBJ2-2; no firm D call. The germline V gene has CDR1 KGHDR and CDR2 SFDVKD. V lost 0 bases and J lost 0, with 7 bases in between. The CDR3 totals 16 residues. The CDR3: CATSDLVQPNTGELFF. Written as DNA, the CDR3 is TGTGCCACCAGTGATTTGGTACAGCCGAACACCGGGGAGCTGTTTTTT.

On this clonotype itself: Being one base from a much bigger clone, this may be a read error. J is TRBJ2-3 and V is TRBV29-1; 9 bases align to TRBD2. The CDR3 totals 13 residues. Germline V gene lookup returns CDR1 SQVTM and CDR2 ANQGSEA. The CDR3 reads CSVEGTSTDTQNF. DNA for the CDR3: TGCAGCGTTGAGGGGACTAGCACAGATACGCAGAATTTT.

A note on this clonotype: In this CDR3 the conserved last residue, phenylalanine or tryptophan, is missing, so a read error is likely. The chain carries TRBV6-5 and TRBJ1-1, with 7 positions matching TRBD1. This CDR3 is built from 15 residues. Per germline, CDR1 MNHEY and CDR2 SVGAGI. DNA for the CDR3: TGTGCCAGCAGTGACTCGGGACAGCCGAACACTGAAGCTTTCTAT. Translating it yields CASSDSGQPNTEAFY.

The chain joins TRBV3-1 to TRBJ1-4; D gene ambiguous. Germline V gives CDR1 LGHDT, CDR2 YNNKEL (reference sequence). CDR3 length: 16 residues. V was clipped by 0 bases and J by 5 bases, with 13 bases between them. The CDR3 DNA reads as TGTGCCAGCAGCCAAGAACGGGGTACGCCCAATGAAAAACTGTTTTTT. It codes for CASSQERGTPNEKLFF.